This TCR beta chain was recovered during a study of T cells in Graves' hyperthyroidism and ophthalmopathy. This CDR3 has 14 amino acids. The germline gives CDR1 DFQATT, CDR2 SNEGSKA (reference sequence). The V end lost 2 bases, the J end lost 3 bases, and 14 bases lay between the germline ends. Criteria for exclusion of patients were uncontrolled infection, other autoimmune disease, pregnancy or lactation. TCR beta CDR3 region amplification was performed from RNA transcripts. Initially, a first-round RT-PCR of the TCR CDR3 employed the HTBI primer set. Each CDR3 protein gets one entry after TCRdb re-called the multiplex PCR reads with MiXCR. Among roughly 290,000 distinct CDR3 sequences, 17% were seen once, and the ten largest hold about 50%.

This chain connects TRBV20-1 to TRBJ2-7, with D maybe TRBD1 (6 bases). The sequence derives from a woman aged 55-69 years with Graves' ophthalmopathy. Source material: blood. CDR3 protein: CSARKRGILYEQYF. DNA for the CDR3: TGCAGTGCTAGAAAGAGGGGGATTCTCTACGAGCAGTACTTC.